The 28 T cell receptor beta chains presented below share a single source sample, sequenced in a study of radiation and T cells in renal cell carcinoma. The data were produced by immunoSEQ multiplex PCR, yet TCRdb's version contains in-frame clones alone and is incomplete. The sample lists around 130,000 clones, about 88% occurring once. The time point is: blood 2 weeks post-SBRT. Treatment indicated: 15 Gy SBRT to primary tumor, nephrectomy 4 weeks later. Sequencing used blood, obtained from a patient whose treatment included radiotherapy and nephrectomy. The source is a woman aged 70-85 years with renal cell carcinoma.

The genes are TRBV4-2 and TRBJ1-1, with D possibly TRBD1 on 5 matching bases. Trimming cost V 2 bases and J 1 base, with 8 bases left between them. Germline lookup yields CDR1 LGHNA and CDR2 YNFKEQ. The CDR3 loop spans 14 amino acids. Here the CDR3 reads CASSQQTANTEAFF. In nucleotides, the CDR3 is TGTGCCAGCAGCCAACAGACAGCGAACACTGAAGCTTTCTTT.

V is TRBV5-6 and J is TRBJ1-1, with unresolved D. The germline V gene has CDR1 SGHDT and CDR2 YYEEEE. The CDR3 extends over 14 amino acids. With 0 bases removed from V and 1 base from J, the gap between germline ends came to 7 bases. For the CDR3, the DNA is TGTGCCAGCAGCTTGGAAAACAGGAACACTGAAGCTTTCTTT. It is translated as CASSLENRNTEAFF.

V usage is TRBV15 and J usage is TRBJ1-2, with 12 bases lining up with TRBD1. Trimming took 0 bases from V and 14 from J; bases not matched to a gene: 7. This CDR3 spans 14 amino acids. Per the germline V gene, CDR1 is LNHNV and CDR2 is YYDKDF (reference sequence). The CDR3 DNA is TGTGCCACCAGCAGAGATAGGGACAGGGGGCGCAGAACCTTC. It translates to CATSRDRDRGRRTF. Full variable domain (rest looked up from reference TRBV15 and TRBJ1-2): DAMVIQNPRYQVTQFGKPVTLSCSQTLNHNVMYWYQQKSSQAPKLLFHYYDKDFNNEADTPDNFQSRRPNTSFCFLDIRSPGLGDTAMYLCATSRDRDRGRRTFGSGTRLTVV.

The DNA of the CDR3 is TGTGCCAGCAGCCAAGATGGATATGCGGGTGAGACCCAGTACTTC. This gives the protein CASSQDGYAGETQYF. The chain combines TRBV4-2 with TRBJ2-5; possibly TRBD2 for D (5 bases). This CDR3 has 15 residues. The V end lost 0 bases, the J end lost 5 bases, and 13 bases lay between the germline ends. From germline, CDR1 is LGHNA and CDR2 YNFKEQ.

The rearrangement uses TRBV9 and TRBJ2-2; TRBD2 agrees at 9 bases. J was trimmed by 4 bases and V by 3 bases; bases with no gene match: 7. The germline gives CDR1 SGDLS, CDR2 YYNGEE. This CDR3 is built from 16 residues. In nucleotides, the CDR3 is TGTGCCAGCAGCGCAGTCGCGGGGGGGATCACCGGGGAGCTGTTTTTT. The encoded protein is CASSAVAGGITGELFF.

This chain uses TRBV12-2 with TRBJ1-4. TRBV12-2 is listed as a pseudogene. CDR3 size: 14 residues. CDR3 residues: CASRSGTGTIKLFF. CDR3 sequence (DNA): TGTGCAAGTCGCTCCGGGACCGGGACTATAAAACTGTTTTTT.

In nucleotides, the CDR3 is TGTGCCAGCAGTGAGTTATTTGATGGGCTCGAGCAGTACTTC. It translates to CASSELFDGLEQYF. V usage is TRBV6-1 and J usage is TRBJ2-7; D is ambiguous. Trimming cost V 3 bases and J 6 bases, with 15 bases left between them. The germline V gene encodes CDR1 MNHNS and CDR2 SASEGT. The CDR3 has 14 residues.

This chain connects TRBV19 to TRBJ2-7; 11 nucleotides agree with TRBD1. The ends lost 6 bases at V and 3 bases at J; junction bases unmatched: 4. CDR1 LNHDA and CDR2 SQIVND come from the germline V gene (reference sequence). This CDR3 comprises 14 residues. CDR3 sequence (DNA): TGTGCCAGTAGCCCCGGGACAGGGGGCTACGAGCAGTACTTC. Protein product: CASSPGTGGYEQYF.

This rearrangement joins TRBV30 to TRBJ2-7, with D possibly matching TRBD1 (5 bases). CDR1 GTSNPN and CDR2 SVGIG come from the germline V gene (reference sequence). CDR3 length: 12 residues. Between the trimmed V and J ends, which lost 2 bases and 2 bases, there was a span of 7 bases. DNA for the CDR3: TGTGCCTGGAGTACAGGCCCCTACGAGCAGTACTTC. This gives the protein CAWSTGPYEQYF.

J is TRBJ2-5 and V is TRBV5-6; D perhaps matches TRBD2 (6 bases). In germline, CDR1 is SGHDT, CDR2 YYEEEE. Deletions cut 4 bases from V and 5 bases from J, with 18 bases between. This CDR3 is 15 amino acids long. CDR3 sequence (DNA): TGTGCCAGCAGCCCGCGCCTGACTAGTATGGAGACCCAGTACTTC. Translated: CASSPRLTSMETQYF.

V gene TRBV11-2 combines with J gene TRBJ2-2, with D maybe TRBD1 (6 bases). The germline V and J ends were trimmed by 0 bases and 4 bases, with 9 bases remaining between them. The CDR3 is made up of 15 amino acids. In germline, CDR1 is SGHAT, CDR2 FQNNGV. CDR3 DNA sequence: TGTGCCAGCAGCTTAGACCACAGGGCCACCGGGGAGCTGTTTTTT. Residues: CASSLDHRATGELFF.

J is TRBJ1-5 and V is TRBV4-2; no firm D call. Germline CDR1 is LGHNA and CDR2 is YNFKEQ. The ends were cut back, 0 bases at V and 10 bases at J, with 10 bases in the middle. This CDR3 region has 13 residues. In nucleotides, the CDR3 is TGTGCCAGCAGCCAAGATGAAATTTCTCCCCAGCATTTT. Translated, it gives CASSQDEISPQHF.

The chain has TRBV2 and TRBJ2-7, with 8 bases identical to TRBD2. From germline, CDR1 is SNHLY and CDR2 FYNNEI. Trimming removed 1 base from V and 0 bases from J; junction bases left unmatched: 2. There are 15 residues in the CDR3. The CDR3 reads CASSEGRGVSYEQYF. The DNA for the CDR3 is TGTGCCAGCAGTGAAGGGCGGGGGGTCTCCTACGAGCAGTACTTC.

CDR3 region: CASSSDRFGALFEQYF. The CDR3 DNA follows: TGTGCCAGCAGTTCAGACAGGTTTGGGGCCTTATTCGAGCAGTACTTC. The chain uses TRBV6-5 and TRBJ2-7, with D possibly being TRBD1 (6 bases). This CDR3 region has 16 residues. V was pared by 4 bases and J by 6 bases, with 22 bases between. Germline lookup yields CDR1 MNHEY and CDR2 SVGAGI.

CDR3 in amino acids: CASSQDRVRDEQYF. CDR3 in DNA: TGTGCCAGCAGTCAGGACAGGGTAAGAGACGAGCAGTACTTC. The chain links TRBV28 to TRBJ2-7; 8 nucleotides agree with TRBD1. V lost 5 bases, J lost 5 bases, and 8 bases stayed unmatched. CDR1 MDHEN and CDR2 SYDVKM come from the germline V gene. This CDR3 is 14 amino acids long.

The gene calls are TRBV6-6 and TRBJ2-5, with D possibly TRBD1 on 6 matching bases. Trimming left V 6 bases short and J 5 bases short, with 13 bases between. The CDR3 covers 13 residues. Germline V gene sequence: CDR1 MNHNY, CDR2 SVGAGI (reference sequence). Here the CDR3 DNA reads TGTGCCAGCAGCGACCGCAGGGGTGAGACCCAGTACTTC. Translation gives CASSDRRGETQYF.

The chain recombines TRBV7-2 with TRBJ1-1; possibly TRBD1 for D (5 bases). This CDR3 has 16 amino acids. The germline CDR1 and CDR2 sequences are SGHTA and FQGNSA. Trimming removed 6 bases from V and 1 base from J, with 18 bases in between. The CDR3 DNA reads as TGTGCCAGCAGGATCGATGGGGGGACCCAGAACACTGAAGCTTTCTTT. It translates to CASRIDGGTQNTEAFF.

The chain recombines TRBV7-8 with TRBJ2-2; the D gene is possibly TRBD2 (5 bases). The V end lost 1 base, the J end lost 6 bases, and 15 bases lay between the germline ends. The CDR3 covers 16 residues. The germline gives CDR1 SGHVS, CDR2 FQNEAQ. CDR3 bases: TGTGCCAGCAGCTTAGAGAGGGTTTCCCACCCCGGGGAGCTGTTTTTT. It codes for CASSLERVSHPGELFF.

The chain links TRBV7-9 to TRBJ1-2, with D unclear. V was cut by 0 bases and J by 5 bases, with 4 bases left in between. This CDR3 is built from 12 residues. Germline CDR1 reads SEHNR; CDR2 reads FQNEAQ (reference sequence). CDR3 amino acids: CASSLAEYGYTF. The CDR3 region has the DNA TGTGCCAGCAGCTTAGCGGAGTATGGCTACACCTTC.

The DNA of the CDR3 is TGTGCCAGCAGCCACGACGACAGGATAATCGACGAGCAGTACTTC. As protein: CASSHDDRIIDEQYF. The chain recombines TRBV7-9 with TRBJ2-7; TRBD1 might be the D (6 bases). The V gene's germline CDR1 is SEHNR and CDR2 FQNEAQ (reference sequence). This CDR3 is 15 amino acids long. V shed 5 bases and J shed 5 bases, with 19 bases lying between them.

The chain joins TRBV7-5 to TRBJ1-1; the D call of TRBD1 is as the table states it, not checked on the DNA. TRBV7-5 is recorded as a pseudogene. CDR3 length: 12 residues. CDR3 sequence reads: CARSLGQSEAFF. In DNA, the CDR3 is TGTGCCAGAAGCTTAGGACAAAGTGAAGCTTTCTTT.

This clone showed up just once. The J gene is TRBJ2-1, the V gene TRBV11-3; 8 bases are shared with TRBD1. The CDR3 runs to 16 residues. V lost 5 bases, J lost 7 bases, and 13 bases stayed unmatched. Germline V gene sequence: CDR1 SGHNT, CDR2 YENEEA. The CDR3: CASSEIGDRFTNEQFF. CDR3 sequence (DNA): TGTGCCAGCAGCGAGATCGGGGACAGGTTTACAAATGAGCAGTTCTTC.

The V gene is TRBV14, the J gene TRBJ2-7, with TRBD2 identical over 11 bases. From germline, CDR1 is SGHDN and CDR2 FVKESK. The V and J ends lost 4 bases and 4 bases, in that order; junction bases with no gene match: 6. The CDR3 is 15 amino acids. The CDR3 nucleotides are TGTGCCAGCAGCCCAAGACTAGCGGGGCGGTACGAGCAGTACTTC. Its translation is CASSPRLAGRYEQYF.

V gene TRBV9 combines with J gene TRBJ2-7; 10 nucleotides match TRBD2. This CDR3 is 15 amino acids long. Germline trimming cut 0 bases from V and 3 bases from J; bases unmatched to any gene: 3. Germline CDR1 SGDLS, CDR2 YYNGEE. The DNA of the CDR3 is TGTGCCAGCAGCGTAGATCCTAGCGGGGGCTACGAGCAGTACTTC. Its protein product is CASSVDPSGGYEQYF.

This clone has a single count. This chain links TRBV6-5 with TRBJ2-5; perhaps TRBD1 as D (5 bases). Per the germline V gene, CDR1 is MNHEY and CDR2 is SVGAGI. Trimming removed 2 bases at V and 1 base at J, with 11 bases between. This CDR3 is 15 amino acids long. CDR3 protein: CASSYRGITQETQYF. The DNA of the CDR3 is TGTGCCAGCAGTTACAGGGGTATTACCCAAGAGACCCAGTACTTC.

This clone was picked up one time. This chain uses TRBV6-6 with TRBJ2-5; a possible D gene is TRBD2 (6 bases). Germline lookup yields CDR1 MNHNY and CDR2 SVGAGI (reference sequence). V dropped 4 bases and J dropped 5 bases, with 14 bases sitting between them. The CDR3 consists of 14 residues. This chain's CDR3 is CASSSIAGPETQYF. In nucleotides, the CDR3 is TGTGCCAGCAGTTCAATCGCGGGGCCGGAGACCCAGTACTTC.

J is TRBJ2-2 and V is TRBV4-2; D unresolved. This CDR3 contains 16 residues. The V end was cut by 3 bases, the J end by 2 bases, with 13 bases between. CDR1 is LGHNA and CDR2 is YNFKEQ in the germline V gene. CDR3 amino acids: CASSQGIQQNTGELFF. CDR3 coding DNA: TGTGCCAGCAGCCAGGGTATTCAGCAAAACACCGGGGAGCTGTTTTTT.

The genes are TRBV5-1 and TRBJ1-2; D remains ambiguous. Trimming shortened V by 4 bases and J by 6 bases, and 19 bases separated the two germline ends. This CDR3 region has 15 residues. Per the germline V gene, CDR1 is SGHRS and CDR2 is YFSETQ. CDR3 loop: CASSTYREPLDGYTF. CDR3 nucleotide sequence: TGCGCCAGCAGCACCTACCGGGAGCCCCTGGATGGCTACACCTTC.